The T cell receptor beta chain described here comes from a study of control samples from healthy donors and cancer patients. The CDR3 has 12 amino acids. The V gene lost 4 bases and the J gene lost 4 bases, with 7 bases spanning the gap. Germline lookup yields CDR1 SQVTM and CDR2 ANQGSEA. Clones were sequenced by immunoSEQ multiplex PCR, and TCRdb holds only the in-frame ones, with some missing. The sample lists approximately 70,000 clones, about nine tenths occurring once. Sequencing input: PBMCs. The rearrangement links TRBV29-1 to TRBJ1-4; D not resolved. The receptor's source is a man aged 55 to 69 with lung cancer. CDR3 bases: TGCAGCGTTGTGGGCCTTAATGAAAAACTGTTTTTT. Translating it yields CSVVGLNEKLFF.